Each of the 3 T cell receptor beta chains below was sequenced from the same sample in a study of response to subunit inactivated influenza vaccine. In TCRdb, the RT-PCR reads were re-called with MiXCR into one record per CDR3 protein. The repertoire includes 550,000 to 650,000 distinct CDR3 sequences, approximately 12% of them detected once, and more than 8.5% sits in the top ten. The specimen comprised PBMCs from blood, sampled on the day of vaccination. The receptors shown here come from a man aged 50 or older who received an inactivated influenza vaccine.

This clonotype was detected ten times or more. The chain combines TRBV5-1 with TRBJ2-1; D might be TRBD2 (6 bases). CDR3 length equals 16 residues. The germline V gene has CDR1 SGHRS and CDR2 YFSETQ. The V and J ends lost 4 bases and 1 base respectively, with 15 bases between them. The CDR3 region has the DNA TGCGCCAGCAGCCGTACTAGCCCCCCATCCTACAATGAGCAGTTCTTC. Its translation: CASSRTSPPSYNEQFF.

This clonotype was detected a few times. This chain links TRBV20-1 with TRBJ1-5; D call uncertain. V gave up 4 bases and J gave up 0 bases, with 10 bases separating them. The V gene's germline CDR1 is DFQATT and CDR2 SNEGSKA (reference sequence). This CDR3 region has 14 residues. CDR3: CSATKGGSNQPQHF. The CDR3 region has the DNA TGCAGTGCTACCAAGGGCGGTAGCAATCAGCCCCAGCATTTT.

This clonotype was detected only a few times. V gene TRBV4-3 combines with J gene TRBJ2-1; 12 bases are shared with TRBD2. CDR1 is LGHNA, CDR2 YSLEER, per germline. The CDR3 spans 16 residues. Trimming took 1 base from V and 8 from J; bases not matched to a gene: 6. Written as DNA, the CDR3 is TGCGCCAGCAGCCAAGTTAGACTAGCGGGAGTTGATGAGCAGTTCTTC. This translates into CASSQVRLAGVDEQFF.